This record looks at one TCR beta chain sequence and its context. CDR1 SGHRS and CDR2 YFSETQ come from the germline V gene. J was trimmed by 6 bases and V by 4 bases; bases with no gene match: 9. CDR3 length: 15 amino acids. Method: immunoSEQ multiplex PCR; TCRdb's copy keeps in-frame clones and lacks some. The sample lists over 120,000 clones, 87% occurring once. This sample was included in a study of cytomegalovirus exposure and HLA in healthy donors. The TCR comes from a man aged 18 to 35 in good health and CMV-seropositive. The chain carries TRBV5-1 and TRBJ2-1; TRBD2 aligns across 8 bases. Source material: PBMCs. In DNA form, the CDR3 reads TGCGCCAGCAGCCCGGGGGGGCTTAACCCCAATGAGCAGTTCTTC. This encodes CASSPGGLNPNEQFF.